What follows are 15 T cell receptor beta chains derived from one specimen sequenced in a study of human T cells and chemical hapten exposure. Regarding time point: healthy volunteer bleed at 2 weeks. Extraction yielded total RNA from whole blood (unfractionated). TCRdb re-called the RACE reads with MiXCR, one entry per CDR3 protein. Here the sample spans some 45,000 distinct CDR3 sequences, 3.5% to 4.5% being singletons. The sequencing sample was made of whole blood. The receptors derive from a human donor in good health. Some clones in this sample may be carry-over from other donors' samples.

The V call is TRBV7-2, the J call TRBJ1-5; D remains unclear. The CDR3 is 13 amino acids. Deletions cut 4 bases from V and 3 bases from J, with 7 bases between. Germline CDR1 and CDR2: SGHTA and FQGNSA. CDR3 DNA: TGTGCCAGCAGCTCGAGCCTCAATCAGCCCCAGCATTTT. Protein product: CASSSSLNQPQHF.

This clonotype was recorded only once. This could be a read error, since a much larger clone is one nucleotide away. The chain carries TRBV3-1 and TRBJ1-1, with 9 bases that match TRBD1. V lost 6 bases to trimming and J lost 6 bases; unmatched junction nucleotides: 5. The CDR3 contains 13 residues. Germline V CDR1 and CDR2: LGHDT, YNNKEL (reference sequence). The CDR3 is CASRPRTGAEAFF. CDR3 DNA: TGTGCCAGCAGACCCCGGACAGGGGCTGAAGCTTTCTTT.

This clonotype was observed many times. This chain uses TRBV19 with TRBJ1-6; D possibly corresponds to TRBD1 (6 bases). This CDR3 is built from 13 residues. Germline-derived CDR1 and CDR2 are LNHDA and SQIVND (reference sequence). Trimming left V 6 bases short and J 7 bases short, with 10 bases between. The CDR3 region has the DNA TGTGCCAGTAGGGACAGTACGAATTCACCCCTCCACTTT. Protein product: CASRDSTNSPLHF.

This clonotype was counted at least ten times. The CDR3 region has the DNA TGTGCCAGCGGGGATCGGGGACAGCGGGGGGAGACCCAGTACTTC. Its protein product is CASGDRGQRGETQYF. This chain uses TRBV27 with TRBJ2-5; D is possibly TRBD2 (8 bases). Germline CDR1 MNHEY, CDR2 SMNVEV (reference sequence). The V end was cut by 8 bases, the J end by 5 bases, with 21 bases between. The CDR3 loop spans 15 amino acids.

The rearrangement links TRBV11-2 to TRBJ1-4; TRBD1 matches at 8 bases. This CDR3 contains 16 residues. V lost 2 bases to trimming and J lost 7 bases; unmatched junction nucleotides: 9. Germline CDR1 and CDR2: SGHAT and FQNNGV. The CDR3 loop reads CASSLSSGGAGEKLFF. Written as DNA, the CDR3 is TGTGCCAGCAGCTTAAGTTCAGGGGGCGCCGGTGAAAAACTGTTTTTT. The complete variable domain, with remaining parts taken from reference TRBV11-2 and TRBJ1-4, reads EAGVAQSPRYKIIEKRQSVAFWCNPISGHATLYWYQQILGQGPKLLIQFQNNGVVDDSQLPKDRFSAERLKGVDSTLKIQPAKLEDSAVYLCASSLSSGGAGEKLFFGSGTQLSVL.

This clonotype has at least ten counts. This sequence joins TRBV27 and TRBJ2-1; 9 bases are shared with TRBD2. CDR1 is MNHEY, CDR2 SMNVEV, per germline (reference sequence). This CDR3 is built from 14 residues. J was trimmed by 7 bases and V by 4 bases; bases with no gene match: 5. As DNA, the CDR3 is TGTGCCAGCAGTTGGGCTAGCGGGATAAATGAGCAGTTCTTC. Protein: CASSWASGINEQFF.

The table lists this clonotype with many counts. V usage is TRBV18 and J usage is TRBJ1-6; D is uncertain. The length of the CDR3 is 14 residues. CDR1 is KGHSH, CDR2 LQKENI, per germline. Trimming left V 2 bases short and J 7 bases short, with 9 bases between. This chain's CDR3 is CASSPGSENSPLHF. The CDR3 bases are TGTGCCAGCTCACCAGGGTCGGAAAATTCACCCCTCCACTTT. Full variable domain (rest looked up from reference TRBV18 and TRBJ1-6): NAGVMQNPRHLVRRRGQEARLRCSPMKGHSHVYWYRQLPEEGLKFMVYLQKENIIDESGMPKERFSAEFPKEGPSILRIQQVVRGDSAAYFCASSPGSENSPLHFGNGTRLTVT.

Remarks on this clonotype: A much larger clone lies one base from this, so it may be a read error. The chain has TRBV6-5 and TRBJ1-1; D not certain. CDR1 MNHEY and CDR2 SVGAGI come from the germline V gene. This CDR3 has 13 amino acids. Trimming removed 8 bases from V and 5 bases from J, with 15 bases in between. CDR3 sequence: CASFQTGKTEAFF. The CDR3 nucleotides read TGTGCCAGCTTCCAGACGGGGAAGACTGAAGCTTTCTTT.

This clonotype was seen repeatedly, ten times or more. The rearrangement uses TRBV20-1 and TRBJ2-5, with D perhaps assigned TRBD1 or TRBD2 (5 bases each). Germline CDR1 and CDR2: DFQATT and SNEGSKA (reference sequence). This CDR3 region has 13 residues. The CDR3 sequence: CSAGTGIQETQYF. The CDR3 nucleotides are TGCAGCGCAGGGACCGGCATCCAAGAGACCCAGTACTTC.

This clonotype was seen ten or more times. The gene calls are TRBV5-4 and TRBJ2-7; TRBD2 aligns across 13 bases. V was pared by 4 bases and J by 2 bases, with 6 bases of the junction left unmatched. This CDR3 is built from 16 residues. Germline V gene sequence: CDR1 SGHNT, CDR2 YYREEE (reference sequence). CDR3 loop: CASSTGLAGRPYEQYF. The CDR3 DNA reads TGTGCCAGCAGCACGGGACTAGCGGGACGACCCTACGAGCAGTACTTC.

The sample holds a few counts of this clonotype. V is TRBV12-3 or TRBV12-4 and J is TRBJ1-5; D is undetermined. Trimming removed 3 bases at V and 3 bases at J, with 12 bases between. This CDR3 spans 15 amino acids. CDR3 loop: CASSFVSGNNQPQHF. CDR3 DNA: TGTGCCAGCAGTTTCGTTTCCGGGAACAATCAGCCCCAGCATTTT.

This clonotype came up a few times. V is TRBV28 and J is TRBJ2-1, with TRBD2 identical over 13 bases. The CDR3 has 16 amino acids. V lost 6 bases and J lost 5; bases outside the gene matches: 7. In germline, CDR1 is MDHEN, CDR2 SYDVKM. CDR3 bases: TGTGCCAGCAGCCCCAGACTAGCGGGAGGCCACAATGAGCAGTTCTTC. Protein product: CASSPRLAGGHNEQFF.

The sample holds many counts of this clonotype. The gene calls are TRBV28 and TRBJ2-7; weak D call: TRBD2 (5 bases). The CDR3 runs to 12 residues. From germline, CDR1 is MDHEN and CDR2 SYDVKM. CDR3 nucleotide sequence: TGTGCCAGCAGCAGTCCACCTCAACGGGAATCTGTA. This sequence encodes CASSSPPQRESV.

There are many counts of this clonotype. The chain recombines TRBV2 with TRBJ2-3, with 9 bases fitting TRBD1. Germline CDR1 reads SNHLY; CDR2 reads FYNNEI. This CDR3 region has 17 residues. The junction had 11 bases not matched to a gene; V was cut back by 3 bases and J by 4 bases. The CDR3 DNA sequence: TGTGCCAGCAGTGACGGGACAGGGCCGACTTGGGCAGATACGCAGTATTTT. This codes for CASSDGTGPTWADTQYF.

This clonotype was observed at least ten times. This chain links TRBV28 with TRBJ1-1; the D gene is possibly TRBD1 (6 bases). Germline lookup yields CDR1 MDHEN and CDR2 SYDVKM. V lost 8 bases, J lost 8 bases, and 21 bases lay in between. This CDR3 has 14 amino acids. The CDR3 DNA reads TGTGCCAGCGGATCCGCCTTCAGGGGATTCGAAGCTTTCTTT. This gives the protein CASGSAFRGFEAFF. Supplemented by reference TRBV28 and TRBJ1-1, the full variable domain reads DVKVTQSSRYLVKRTGEKVFLECVQDMDHENMFWYRQDPGLGLRLIYFSYDVKMKEKGDIPEGYSVSREKKERFSLILESASTNQTSMYLCASGSAFRGFEAFFGQGTRLTVV.